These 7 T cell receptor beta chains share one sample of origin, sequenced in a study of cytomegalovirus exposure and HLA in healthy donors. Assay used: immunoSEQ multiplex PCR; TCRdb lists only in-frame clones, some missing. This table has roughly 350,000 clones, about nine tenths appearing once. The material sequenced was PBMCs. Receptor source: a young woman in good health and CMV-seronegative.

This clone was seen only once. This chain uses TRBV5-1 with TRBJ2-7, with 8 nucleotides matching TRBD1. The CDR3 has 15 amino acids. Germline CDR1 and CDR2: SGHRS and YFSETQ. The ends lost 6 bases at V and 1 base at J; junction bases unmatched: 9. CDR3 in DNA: TGCGCCAGCAAACCATCGGGACAGGCGTCCTACGAGCAGTACTTC. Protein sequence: CASKPSGQASYEQYF.

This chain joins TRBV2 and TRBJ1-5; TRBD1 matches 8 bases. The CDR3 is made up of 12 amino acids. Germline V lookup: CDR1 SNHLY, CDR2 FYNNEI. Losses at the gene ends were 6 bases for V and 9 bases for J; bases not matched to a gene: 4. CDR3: CASRPTGGPQHF. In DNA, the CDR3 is TGTGCCAGCAGGCCAACAGGGGGGCCCCAGCATTTT.

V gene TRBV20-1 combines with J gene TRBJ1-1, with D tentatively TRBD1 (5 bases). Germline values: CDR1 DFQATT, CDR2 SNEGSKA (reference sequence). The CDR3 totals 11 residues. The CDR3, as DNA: TGCAGGACAGTGTATAACACTGAAGCTTTCTTT. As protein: CRTVYNTEAFF.

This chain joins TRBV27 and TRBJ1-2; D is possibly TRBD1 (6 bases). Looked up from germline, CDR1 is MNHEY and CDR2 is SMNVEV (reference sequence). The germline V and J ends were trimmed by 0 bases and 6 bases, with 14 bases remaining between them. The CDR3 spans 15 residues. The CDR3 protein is CASSLSGGALDGYTF. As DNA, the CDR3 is TGTGCCAGCAGTTTATCCGGGGGGGCCTTGGATGGCTACACCTTC.

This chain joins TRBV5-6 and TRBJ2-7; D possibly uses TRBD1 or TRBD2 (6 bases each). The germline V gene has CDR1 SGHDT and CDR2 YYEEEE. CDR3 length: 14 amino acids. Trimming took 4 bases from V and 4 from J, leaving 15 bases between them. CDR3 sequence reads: CASSVGGDTYEQYF. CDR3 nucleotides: TGTGCCAGCAGCGTGGGGGGCGATACGTACGAGCAGTACTTC.

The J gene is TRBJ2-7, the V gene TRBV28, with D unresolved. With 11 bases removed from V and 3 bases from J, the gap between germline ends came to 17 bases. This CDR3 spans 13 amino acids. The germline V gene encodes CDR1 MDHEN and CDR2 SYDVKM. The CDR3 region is CAASNGGSYEQYF. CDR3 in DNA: TGTGCCGCCAGCAATGGCGGAAGCTACGAGCAGTACTTC.

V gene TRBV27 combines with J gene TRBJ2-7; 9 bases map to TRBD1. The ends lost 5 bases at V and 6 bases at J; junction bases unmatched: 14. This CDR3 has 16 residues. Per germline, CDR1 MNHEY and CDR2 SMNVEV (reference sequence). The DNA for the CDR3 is TGTGCCAGCAGTCCAACACTCCGGGACAGGGTCGGCGAGCAGTACTTC. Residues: CASSPTLRDRVGEQYF.